Each of the 23 T cell receptor beta chains below was sequenced from the same sample in a study of T cell responses to AZD1222 COVID-19 vaccine. Profiling relied on immunoSEQ multiplex PCR, and the TCRdb table lists in-frame clones only, not all of them. The sample shows 150,000 to 200,000 clones, approximately 90% of them seen only once. Material: peripheral blood, obtained 28 days after the second AZD1222 dose. Receptors originate from an adult who received the AZD1222 COVID-19 vaccine.

This clone was seen only once. Mismatch with germline at one junction end may stem from a read error. The genes are TRBV27 and TRBJ1-2, with D uncertain. Germline V CDR1 and CDR2: MNHEY, SMNVEV (reference sequence). CDR3 length: 13 amino acids. In nucleotides, the CDR3 is TGTGCCAGCAGCGTTACGGGGAACTATGGCTACATCTTC. It specifies CASSVTGNYGYIF.

This rearrangement joins TRBV10-2 to TRBJ2-1; 11 bases match TRBD2. This CDR3 has 15 amino acids. V lost 6 bases to trimming and J lost 5 bases; unmatched junction nucleotides: 6. Germline V gene lookup returns CDR1 WSHSY and CDR2 SAAADI. The CDR3 DNA reads TGCGCCAGCAGAATCGGGACTAGCGGCCACAATGAGCAGTTCTTC. This codes for CASRIGTSGHNEQFF.

This clone has only a few counts. The chain is built from TRBV6-2 or TRBV6-3 and TRBJ1-5, with 9 bases that match TRBD1. Germline-derived CDR1 and CDR2 are MNHEY and SVGEGT. This CDR3 region has 18 residues. With 4 bases clipped from V and 0 bases from J, the junction kept 10 bases outside the gene matches. The CDR3, as DNA: TGTGCCAGCAGTTTCCAAATCGGGACAGGGTATAGCAATCAGCCCCAGCATTTT. Protein: CASSFQIGTGYSNQPQHF.

This clone was detected only once. CDR3 DNA: TGTGCCAGCAGTTTATCATCTGGGCCCTCCTACGAGCAGTACTTC. It yields the protein CASSLSSGPSYEQYF. This chain links TRBV27 with TRBJ2-7; D not certain. The V end was cut by 0 bases, the J end by 0 bases, with 9 bases between. Germline CDR1 MNHEY, CDR2 SMNVEV (reference sequence). The CDR3 spans 15 residues.

The chain couples TRBV5-5 to TRBJ2-7; the match to TRBD2 covers 8 bases. V shed 4 bases, J shed 2 bases, and the junction held 5 bases outside the gene matches. Germline V gene data show CDR1 as SGHKS and CDR2 as YYEKEE (reference sequence). The CDR3 consists of 14 residues. This chain's CDR3 is CASSPGGAAYEQYF. The DNA of the CDR3 is TGTGCCAGCAGCCCGGGGGGGGCGGCCTACGAGCAGTACTTC.

This clone appeared a single time. CDR3 protein: CASRPGLAGVNEQFF. Written as DNA, the CDR3 is TGTGCCAGCAGACCGGGACTAGCGGGAGTAAATGAGCAGTTCTTC. The chain uses TRBV6-5 and TRBJ2-1; 14 nucleotides agree with TRBD2. The CDR3 extends over 15 amino acids. The V gene end was trimmed by 6 bases and the J gene end by 7 bases; junction bases not matched to a gene: 5. Looked up from germline, CDR1 is MNHEY and CDR2 is SVGAGI.

The chain is built from TRBV6-5 and TRBJ2-2, with a tentative D call TRBD2 (6 bases). The CDR3 has 15 amino acids. V was trimmed by 10 bases and J by 0 bases, leaving 15 bases between them. CDR1 is MNHEY and CDR2 is SVGAGI in the germline V gene. CDR3 nucleotide sequence: TGTGCCATCCCCGGAGGGGAATCGAACACCGGGGAGCTGTTTTTT. It is translated as CAIPGGESNTGELFF.

The chain combines TRBV7-9 with TRBJ2-7; possibly TRBD2 for D (5 bases). The CDR3 loop spans 10 amino acids. V was clipped by 8 bases and J by 4 bases, with 6 bases between them. Germline CDR1 SEHNR, CDR2 FQNEAQ (reference sequence). The CDR3 DNA reads as TGTGCCAGCGGCGGGTACGAGCAGTACTTC. Its translation is CASGGYEQYF.

The chain combines TRBV12-5 with TRBJ1-6; D is uncertain. Germline V gene data show CDR1 as LGHNT and CDR2 as FRNRAP. Trimming removed 3 bases from V and 0 bases from J, with 6 bases in between. The CDR3 has 15 residues. CDR3 amino acids: CASGFLSSYNSPLHF. In nucleotides, the CDR3 is TGTGCTAGTGGTTTCTTAAGCTCCTATAATTCACCCCTCCACTTT.

V gene TRBV10-3 combines with J gene TRBJ1-6, with a possible D match to TRBD1 (5 bases). The length of the CDR3 is 14 residues. Trimming cost V 8 bases and J 5 bases, with 13 bases left between them. Germline V gives CDR1 ENHRY, CDR2 SYGVKD. CDR3 DNA sequence: TGTGCCATCGGGGGACTTGGGGATAATTCACCCCTCCACTTT. This codes for CAIGGLGDNSPLHF.

The V and J genes are TRBV7-2 and TRBJ2-5; D is perhaps TRBD2 (5 bases). The ends were cut back, 5 bases at V and 2 bases at J, with 12 bases in the middle. Per the germline V gene, CDR1 is SGHTA and CDR2 is FQGNSA. The CDR3 runs to 14 residues. Written as DNA, the CDR3 is TGTGCCAGCAGCCCACCTTCGGGACAAGAGACCCAGTACTTC. Translated, it gives CASSPPSGQETQYF.

V gene TRBV11-2 combines with J gene TRBJ1-2; possibly TRBD1 for D (5 bases). CDR1 and CDR2 from the germline V gene are SGHAT and FQNNGV. The CDR3 contains 14 residues. The V gene lost 5 bases and the J gene lost 7 bases, with 17 bases spanning the gap. The CDR3 spells CASSPGQGEGGYTF. The CDR3 DNA reads TGTGCCAGCAGCCCGGGCCAAGGGGAAGGTGGCTACACCTTC.

V and J are TRBV3-1 (or the pseudogene TRBV3-2) and TRBJ2-3, with D uncertain. This CDR3 has 12 amino acids. Germline CDR1 reads LGHDT; CDR2 reads YNNKEL (reference sequence). The germline V and J ends were trimmed by 3 bases and 5 bases, with 6 bases remaining between them. Written as DNA, the CDR3 is TGTGCCAGCAGCCACCGAGAAGATACGCAGTATTTT. Protein sequence: CASSHREDTQYF.

The J gene is TRBJ1-2, the V gene TRBV15, with D perhaps matching TRBD1 (6 bases). V lost 0 bases and J 4 bases, leaving 15 bases between the germline ends. The CDR3 has 16 residues. Looked up from germline, CDR1 is LNHNV and CDR2 is YYDKDF (reference sequence). CDR3 in amino acids: CATSRDRGDTGYGYTF. CDR3 nucleotide sequence: TGTGCCACCAGCAGAGATCGGGGGGACACTGGCTATGGCTACACCTTC.

The J gene is TRBJ2-2, the V gene TRBV7-6; D remains unclear. V gave up 7 bases and J gave up 0 bases, with 12 bases separating them. The CDR3 loop spans 15 amino acids. Per the germline V gene, CDR1 is SGHVS and CDR2 is FNYEAQ. Written as DNA, the CDR3 is TGTGCCAGCAACCCGGTTGCGTCGAACACCGGGGAGCTGTTTTTT. Its protein product is CASNPVASNTGELFF.

J is TRBJ2-2 and V is TRBV11-3; TRBD2 is a possible D gene (5 bases). Germline V lookup: CDR1 SGHNT, CDR2 YENEEA. The CDR3 has 14 amino acids. With 8 bases removed from V and 1 base from J, the gap between germline ends came to 11 bases. The CDR3 loop reads CASYEGVNTGELFF. CDR3 DNA sequence: TGTGCCAGCTATGAGGGCGTGAACACCGGGGAGCTGTTTTTT.

The chain is built from TRBV18 and TRBJ2-1, with D perhaps TRBD2 (8 bases). Germline values: CDR1 KGHSH, CDR2 LQKENI. Trimming removed 0 bases at V and 2 bases at J, with 17 bases between. The CDR3 totals 18 residues. For the CDR3, the DNA is TGTGCCAGCTCACCACCGCGGGGGGCAGGGGGTGCCTACAATGAGCAGTTCTTC. Protein sequence: CASSPPRGAGGAYNEQFF.

The chain links TRBV19 to TRBJ2-1; 7 bases align to TRBD1. Germline loops: CDR1 LNHDA, CDR2 SQIVND (reference sequence). The CDR3 loop spans 15 amino acids. V dropped 5 bases and J dropped 0; count of bases not matched to a gene: 4. CDR3 loop: CASSPDRNSYNEQFF. The CDR3 nucleotides are TGTGCCAGTAGTCCGGACAGGAACTCCTACAATGAGCAGTTCTTC.

This clone was seen just once. V and J are TRBV6-1 and TRBJ2-7; no definite D call. V was shortened by 1 base and J by 0 bases, with 19 bases between the two germline ends. This CDR3 is 18 amino acids long. Germline V gene lookup returns CDR1 MNHNS and CDR2 SASEGT. In DNA, the CDR3 is TGTGCCAGCAGTGAAGATTTTCATCAACTCCGTAACTCCTACGAGCAGTACTTC. Translating gives CASSEDFHQLRNSYEQYF.

The chain combines TRBV5-5 with TRBJ2-4; D is possibly TRBD1 (6 bases). In germline, CDR1 is SGHKS, CDR2 YYEKEE (reference sequence). The CDR3 sequence is 15 residues long. The ends were cut back, 4 bases at V and 1 base at J, with 12 bases in the middle. The CDR3, as DNA: TGTGCCAGCAGCCCTGCAGGGGTGGCCAAAAACATTCAGTACTTC. Its translation: CASSPAGVAKNIQYF. Together with reference TRBV5-5 and TRBJ2-4, the CDR3 gives the full variable domain: DAGVTQSPTHLIKTRGQQVTLRCSPISGHKSVSWYQQVLGQGPQFIFQYYEKEERGRGNFPDRFSARQFPNYSSELNVNALLLGDSALYLCASSPAGVAKNIQYFGAGTRLSVL.

The rearrangement uses TRBV9 and TRBJ1-2, with D tentatively TRBD1 (6 bases). This CDR3 contains 17 residues. V was clipped by 0 bases and J by 0 bases, with 15 bases between them. The germline V gene has CDR1 SGDLS and CDR2 YYNGEE. The CDR3 loop is CASSVVGAGGTNYGYTF. In nucleotides, the CDR3 is TGTGCCAGCAGCGTAGTAGGTGCGGGGGGCACTAACTATGGCTACACCTTC.

This chain links TRBV4-3 with TRBJ2-7; TRBD1 or TRBD2 may be the D gene (5 bases each). Trimming took 2 bases from V and 0 from J, leaving 11 bases between them. There are 15 residues in the CDR3. Germline loops: CDR1 LGHNA, CDR2 YSLEER. CDR3 coding DNA: TGCGCCAGCAGCCAACAGGGAGCCTCCTCCTACGAGCAGTACTTC. Residues: CASSQQGASSYEQYF.

The rearrangement links TRBV19 to TRBJ1-2, with D maybe TRBD1 (5 bases). Trimming removed 5 bases from V and 4 bases from J, with 11 bases in between. CDR3 length: 13 amino acids. The germline CDR1 and CDR2 sequences are LNHDA and SQIVND (reference sequence). CDR3 nucleotides: TGTGCCAGTAGTTCGGAGGGGTTCTATGGCTACACCTTC. Its protein product is CASSSEGFYGYTF.